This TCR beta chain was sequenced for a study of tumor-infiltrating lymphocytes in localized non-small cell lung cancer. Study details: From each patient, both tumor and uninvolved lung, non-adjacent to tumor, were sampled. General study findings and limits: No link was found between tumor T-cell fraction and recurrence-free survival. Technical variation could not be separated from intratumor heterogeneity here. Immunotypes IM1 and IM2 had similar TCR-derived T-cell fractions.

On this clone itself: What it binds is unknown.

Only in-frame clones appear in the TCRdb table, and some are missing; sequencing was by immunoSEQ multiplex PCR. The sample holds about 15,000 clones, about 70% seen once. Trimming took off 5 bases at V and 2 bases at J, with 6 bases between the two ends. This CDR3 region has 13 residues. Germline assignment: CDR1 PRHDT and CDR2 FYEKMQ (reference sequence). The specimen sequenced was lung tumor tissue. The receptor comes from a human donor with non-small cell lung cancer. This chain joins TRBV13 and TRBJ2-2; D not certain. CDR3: CASSTHNTGELFF. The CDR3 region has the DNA TGTGCCAGCAGCACCCATAACACCGGGGAGCTGTTTTTT.